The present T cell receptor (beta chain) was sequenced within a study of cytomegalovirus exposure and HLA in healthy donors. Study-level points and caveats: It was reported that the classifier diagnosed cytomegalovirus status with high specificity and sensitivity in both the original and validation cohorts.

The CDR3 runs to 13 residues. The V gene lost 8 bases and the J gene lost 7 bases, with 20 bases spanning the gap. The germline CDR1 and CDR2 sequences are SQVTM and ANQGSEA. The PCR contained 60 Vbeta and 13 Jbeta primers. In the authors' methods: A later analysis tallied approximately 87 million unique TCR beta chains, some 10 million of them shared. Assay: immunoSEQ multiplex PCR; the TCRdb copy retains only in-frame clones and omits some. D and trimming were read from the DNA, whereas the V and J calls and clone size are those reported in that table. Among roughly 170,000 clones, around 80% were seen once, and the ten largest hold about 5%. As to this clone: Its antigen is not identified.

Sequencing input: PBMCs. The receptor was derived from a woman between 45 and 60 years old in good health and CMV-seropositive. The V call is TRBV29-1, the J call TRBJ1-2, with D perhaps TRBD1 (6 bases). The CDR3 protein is CSTTGGADSGYTF. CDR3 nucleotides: TGCAGCACTACTGGGGGGGCCGATTCTGGCTACACCTTC.